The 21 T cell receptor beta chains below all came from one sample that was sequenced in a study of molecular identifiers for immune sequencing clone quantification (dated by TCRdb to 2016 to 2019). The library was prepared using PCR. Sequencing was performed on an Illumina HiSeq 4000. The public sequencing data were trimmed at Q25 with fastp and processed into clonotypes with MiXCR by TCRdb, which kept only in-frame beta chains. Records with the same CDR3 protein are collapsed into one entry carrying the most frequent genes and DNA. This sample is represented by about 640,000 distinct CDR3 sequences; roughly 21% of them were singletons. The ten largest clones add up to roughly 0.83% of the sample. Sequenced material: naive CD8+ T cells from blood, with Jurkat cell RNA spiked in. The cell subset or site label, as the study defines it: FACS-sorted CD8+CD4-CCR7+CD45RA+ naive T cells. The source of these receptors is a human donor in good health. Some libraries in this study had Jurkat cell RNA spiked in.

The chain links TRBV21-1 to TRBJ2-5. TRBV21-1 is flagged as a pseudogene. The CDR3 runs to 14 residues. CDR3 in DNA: TGTGCCAGCATTCGAGGCAGGCAACAAGAGATCCAGTACTTC. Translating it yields CASIRGRQQEIQYF.

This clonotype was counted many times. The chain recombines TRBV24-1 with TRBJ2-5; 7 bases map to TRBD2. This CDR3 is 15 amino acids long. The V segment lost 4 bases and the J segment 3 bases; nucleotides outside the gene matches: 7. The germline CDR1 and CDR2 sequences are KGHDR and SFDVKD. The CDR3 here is CATSDLAELEETQYF. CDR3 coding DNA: TGTGCCACCAGTGACCTAGCGGAATTGGAAGAGACCCAGTACTTC.

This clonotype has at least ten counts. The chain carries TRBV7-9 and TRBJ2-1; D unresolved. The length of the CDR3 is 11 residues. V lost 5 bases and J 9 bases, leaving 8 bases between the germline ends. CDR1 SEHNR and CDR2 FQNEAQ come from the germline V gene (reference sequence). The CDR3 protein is CASSPIGEQFF. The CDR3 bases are TGTGCCAGCAGCCCCATCGGTGAGCAGTTCTTC.

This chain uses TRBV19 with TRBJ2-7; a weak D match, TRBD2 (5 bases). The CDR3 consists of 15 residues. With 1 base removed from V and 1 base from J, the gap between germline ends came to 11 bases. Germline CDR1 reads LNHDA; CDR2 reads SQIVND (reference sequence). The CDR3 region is CASSIGWGESYEQYF. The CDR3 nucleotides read TGTGCCAGTAGTATAGGCTGGGGAGAATCCTACGAGCAGTACTTC.

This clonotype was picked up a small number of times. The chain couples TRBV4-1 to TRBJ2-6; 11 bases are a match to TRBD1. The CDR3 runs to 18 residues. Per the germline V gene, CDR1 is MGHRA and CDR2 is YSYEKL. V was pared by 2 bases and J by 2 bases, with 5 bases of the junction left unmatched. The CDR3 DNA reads TGCGCCAGCAGCCAATACGGACAGGGGGCCCCTGGGGCCAACGTCCTGACTTTC. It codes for CASSQYGQGAPGANVLTF.

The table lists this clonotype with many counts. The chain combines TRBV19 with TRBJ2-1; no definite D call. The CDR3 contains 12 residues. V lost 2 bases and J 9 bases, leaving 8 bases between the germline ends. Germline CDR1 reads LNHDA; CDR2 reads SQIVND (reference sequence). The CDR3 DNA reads TGTGCCAGTAGTATATTTACGGGTGAGCAGTTCTTC. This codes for CASSIFTGEQFF.

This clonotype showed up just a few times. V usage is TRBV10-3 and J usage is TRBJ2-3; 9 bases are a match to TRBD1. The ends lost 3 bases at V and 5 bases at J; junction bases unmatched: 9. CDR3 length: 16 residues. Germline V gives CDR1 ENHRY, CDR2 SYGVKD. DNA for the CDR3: TGTGCCATCAGTGACTTCGACAGGGGGTATGGAGATACGCAGTATTTT. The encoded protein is CAISDFDRGYGDTQYF.

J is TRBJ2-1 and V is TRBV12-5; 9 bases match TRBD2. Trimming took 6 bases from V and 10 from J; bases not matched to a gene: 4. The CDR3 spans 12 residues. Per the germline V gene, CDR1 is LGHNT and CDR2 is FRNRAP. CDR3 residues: CASGGSGGEQFF. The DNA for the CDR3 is TGTGCTAGTGGGGGAAGCGGGGGGGAGCAGTTCTTC.

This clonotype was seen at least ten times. CDR3 coding DNA: TGCGCCAGCAGCCAGGAGCCAGCGGGGGCCCCGTACGAGCAGTACTTC. Translated: CASSQEPAGAPYEQYF. J is TRBJ2-7 and V is TRBV4-3, with TRBD2 matching over 8 bases. V lost 3 bases, J lost 4 bases, and 11 bases stayed unmatched. Germline assignment: CDR1 LGHNA and CDR2 YSLEER. There are 16 residues in the CDR3.

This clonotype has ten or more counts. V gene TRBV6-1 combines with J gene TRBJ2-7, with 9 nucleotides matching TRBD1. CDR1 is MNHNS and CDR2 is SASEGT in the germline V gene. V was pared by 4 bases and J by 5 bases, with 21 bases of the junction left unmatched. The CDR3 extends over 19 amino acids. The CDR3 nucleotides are TGTGCCAGCAGTGCTCCGGGACAGGGCGCTGGAGTAAGCCCGGACGAGCAGTACTTC. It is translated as CASSAPGQGAGVSPDEQYF.

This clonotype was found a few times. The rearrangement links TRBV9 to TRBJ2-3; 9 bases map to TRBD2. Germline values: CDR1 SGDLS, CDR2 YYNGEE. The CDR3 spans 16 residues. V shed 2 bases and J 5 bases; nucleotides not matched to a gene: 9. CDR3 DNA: TGTGCCAGCAGCGTTTATAGCGGGGGCCGAGGAGATACGCAGTATTTT. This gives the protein CASSVYSGGRGDTQYF.

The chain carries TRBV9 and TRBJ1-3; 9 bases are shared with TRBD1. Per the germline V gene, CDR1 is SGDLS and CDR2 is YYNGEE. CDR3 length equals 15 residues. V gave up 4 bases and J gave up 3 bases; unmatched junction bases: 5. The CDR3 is CASSHTGGFGNTIYF. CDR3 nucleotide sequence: TGTGCCAGCAGCCATACAGGGGGCTTTGGAAACACCATATATTTT.

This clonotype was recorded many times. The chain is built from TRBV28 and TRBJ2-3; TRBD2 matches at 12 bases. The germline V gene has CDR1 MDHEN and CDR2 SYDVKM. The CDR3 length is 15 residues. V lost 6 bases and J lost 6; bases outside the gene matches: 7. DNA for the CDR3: TGTGCCAGCAGGGAGACTAGCGGGAGTGCGGATACGCAGTATTTT. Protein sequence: CASRETSGSADTQYF.

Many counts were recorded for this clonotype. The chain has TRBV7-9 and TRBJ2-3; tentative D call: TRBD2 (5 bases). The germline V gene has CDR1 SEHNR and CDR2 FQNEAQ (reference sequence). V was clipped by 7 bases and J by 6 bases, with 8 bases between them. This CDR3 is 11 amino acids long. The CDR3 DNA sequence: TGTGCCAGCACGCCGGGGGATACGCAGTATTTT. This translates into CASTPGDTQYF.

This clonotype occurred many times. The CDR3 nucleotides are TGTGCCAGCAGTGACGGGCGGAGAATTAGCAATCAGCCCCAGCATTTT. It encodes CASSDGRRISNQPQHF. The chain joins TRBV2 to TRBJ1-5; D gene unclear. Germline values: CDR1 SNHLY, CDR2 FYNNEI. V was cut by 3 bases and J by 0 bases, with 12 bases left in between. The length of the CDR3 is 16 residues.

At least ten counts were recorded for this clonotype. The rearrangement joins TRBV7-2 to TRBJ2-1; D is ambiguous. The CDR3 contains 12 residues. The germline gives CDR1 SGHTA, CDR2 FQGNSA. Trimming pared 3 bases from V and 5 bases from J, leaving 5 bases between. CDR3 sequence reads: CASSLTHNEQFF. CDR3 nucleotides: TGTGCCAGCAGCTTGACGCACAATGAGCAGTTCTTC.

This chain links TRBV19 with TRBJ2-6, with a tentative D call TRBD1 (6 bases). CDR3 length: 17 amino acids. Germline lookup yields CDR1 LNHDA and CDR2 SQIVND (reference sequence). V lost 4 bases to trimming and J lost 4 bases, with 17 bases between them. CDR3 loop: CASSTPGPGAGANVLTF. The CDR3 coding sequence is TGTGCCAGTAGTACCCCGGGGCCAGGGGCCGGGGCCAACGTCCTGACTTTC.

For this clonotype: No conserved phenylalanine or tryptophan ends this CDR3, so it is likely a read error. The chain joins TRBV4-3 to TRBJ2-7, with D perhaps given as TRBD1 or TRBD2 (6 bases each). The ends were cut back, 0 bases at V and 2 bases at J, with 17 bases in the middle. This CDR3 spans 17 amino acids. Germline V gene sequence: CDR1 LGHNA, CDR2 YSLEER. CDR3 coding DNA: TGCGCCAGCAGCCAAGATCGTGGGGGGCTCGTTACCTACGAGCAGTACCTC. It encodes CASSQDRGGLVTYEQYL.

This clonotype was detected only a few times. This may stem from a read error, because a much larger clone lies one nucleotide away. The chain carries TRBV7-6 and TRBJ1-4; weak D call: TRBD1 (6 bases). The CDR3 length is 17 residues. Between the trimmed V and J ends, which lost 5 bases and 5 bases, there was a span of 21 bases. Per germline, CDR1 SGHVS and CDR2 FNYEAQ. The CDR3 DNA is TGTGCCAGCAGCCGCGCTATAATAAGGGACACCAATGAAAAACTGTTTTTT. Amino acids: CASSRAIIRDTNEKLFF.

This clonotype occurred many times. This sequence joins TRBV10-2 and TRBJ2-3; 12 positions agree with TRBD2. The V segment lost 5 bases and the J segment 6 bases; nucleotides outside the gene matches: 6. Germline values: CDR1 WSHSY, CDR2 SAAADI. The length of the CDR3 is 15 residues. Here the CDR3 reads CASSFLAGGIDTQYF. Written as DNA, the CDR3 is TGCGCCAGCAGTTTCCTAGCGGGGGGGATTGATACGCAGTATTTT.

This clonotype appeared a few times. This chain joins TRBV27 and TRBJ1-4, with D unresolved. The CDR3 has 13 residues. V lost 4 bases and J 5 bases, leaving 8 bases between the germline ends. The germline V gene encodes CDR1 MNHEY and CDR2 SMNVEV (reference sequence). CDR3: CASSSRMNEKLFF. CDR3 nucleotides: TGTGCCAGCAGTTCTCGGATGAATGAAAAACTGTTTTTT.